One sample yielded the 22 T cell receptor beta chains listed below, sequenced in a study of OX40 agonist ivuxolimab in advanced cancers. Receptors were amplified or captured by the immunoSEQ multiplex PCR assay. Here the immuneACCESS table is served through TCRdb, limited to in-frame sequences with V and J called. Missing clones are a known gap in these copies; in checked studies unresolved V genes cover under half, and the rest lacks a known reason. This sample lists 70,000 to 85,000 clones; about 86% were detected once. The ten top clones hold approximately 0.93% of the sample. The sample was CD4+ or CD8+ T cells sorted from blood, taken in a trial of the OX40 agonist ivuxolimab. Receptor source: an adult with an advanced solid tumor such as melanoma, head and neck, liver or kidney cancer.

The rearrangement uses TRBV5-1 and TRBJ1-2; 9 bases line up with TRBD1. V lost 4 bases to trimming and J lost 7 bases; unmatched junction nucleotides: 8. This CDR3 region has 14 residues. CDR1 and CDR2 from the germline V gene are SGHRS and YFSETQ. CDR3 protein: CASSPQGAAGGYTF. CDR3 DNA sequence: TGCGCCAGCAGCCCACAGGGGGCGGCGGGTGGCTACACCTTC.

Details on this clone: The identical CDR3 is also encoded by other nucleotide sequences in the sample. The chain is built from TRBV10-3 and TRBJ2-7; perhaps TRBD2 as D (6 bases). Germline CDR1 and CDR2: ENHRY and SYGVKD. Trimming removed 0 bases from V and 0 bases from J, with 6 bases in between. CDR3 size: 14 residues. The CDR3 sequence: CAISESTSSYEQYF. CDR3 sequence (DNA): TGTGCCATCAGTGAGTCGACTAGCTCCTACGAGCAGTACTTC.

The gene calls are TRBV4-1 and TRBJ1-1, with 7 bases that match TRBD1. The trim removed 2 bases at V and 5 bases at J, leaving 5 bases unmatched. The CDR3 spans 14 residues. CDR1 MGHRA and CDR2 YSYEKL come from the germline V gene. CDR3 in DNA: TGCGCCAGCAGCCAACCGACAGGGAGGACTGAAGCTTTCTTT. Translated, it gives CASSQPTGRTEAFF.

This sequence joins TRBV6-5 and TRBJ1-3; TRBD1 is a possible D gene (5 bases). From germline, CDR1 is MNHEY and CDR2 SVGAGI. V lost 7 bases, J lost 0 bases, and 13 bases lay in between. This CDR3 is 15 amino acids long. The chain's CDR3 is CASTRGLFSGNTIYF. CDR3 DNA sequence: TGTGCCAGCACGCGGGGCCTCTTCTCTGGAAACACCATATATTTT.

The chain is built from TRBV5-1 and TRBJ1-2; D uncertain. Germline V gene lookup returns CDR1 SGHRS and CDR2 YFSETQ. The CDR3 spans 12 residues. V lost 7 bases, J lost 4 bases, and 11 bases lay in between. The CDR3 loop reads CASRELAYGYTF. In DNA, the CDR3 is TGCGCCAGCCGCGAATTAGCCTATGGCTACACCTTC. The whole variable domain, filled in from reference TRBV5-1 and TRBJ1-2, reads KAGVTQTPRYLIKTRGQQVTLSCSPISGHRSVSWYQQTPGQGLQFLFEYFSETQRNKGNFPGRFSGRQFSNSRSEMNVSTLELGDSALYLCASRELAYGYTFGSGTRLTVV.

The genes are TRBV7-2 and TRBJ2-3; TRBD2 is a possible D gene (5 bases). The CDR3 covers 13 residues. Trimming shortened V by 5 bases and J by 2 bases, and 8 bases separated the two germline ends. CDR1 and CDR2 (germline): SGHTA, FQGNSA. Here the CDR3 reads CASSGSSTDTQYF. CDR3 nucleotide sequence: TGTGCCAGCAGCGGGAGTTCCACAGATACGCAGTATTTT. The whole variable domain, filled in from reference TRBV7-2 and TRBJ2-3, reads GAGVSQSPSNKVTEKGKDVELRCDPISGHTALYWYRQSLGQGLEFLIYFQGNSAPDKSGLPSDRFSAERTGGSVSTLTIQRTQQEDSAVYLCASSGSSTDTQYFGPGTRLTVL.

The chain has TRBV10-2 and TRBJ1-3; D possibly corresponds to TRBD1 (5 bases). This CDR3 is built from 13 residues. From germline, CDR1 is WSHSY and CDR2 SAAADI. The V end was cut by 6 bases, the J end by 2 bases, with 8 bases between. The CDR3 DNA reads TGCGCCAGCAGGGGGGATCCTGGAAACACCATATATTTT. Its protein product is CASRGDPGNTIYF.

This clone was counted between two and nine times. One end of the junction varies from germline; a read error may be responsible. V and J are TRBV6-1 and TRBJ2-5, with 8 bases identical to TRBD2. This CDR3 comprises 14 residues. CDR1 MNHNS and CDR2 SASEGT come from the germline V gene. The CDR3 DNA sequence: TGTGCCGGCAGAGATCGGGGGGGCAGAGAGACCCAGTACTTC. It encodes CAGRDRGGRETQYF.

The genes are TRBV30 and TRBJ1-4; D might be TRBD1 (5 bases). Trimming took off 0 bases at V and 8 bases at J, with 16 bases between the two ends. The CDR3 covers 15 residues. CDR1 is GTSNPN and CDR2 is SVGIG in the germline V gene (reference sequence). The CDR3 sequence: CAWSVTNNRREKLFF. The CDR3 DNA is TGTGCCTGGAGTGTAACTAATAACAGGCGGGAAAAACTGTTTTTT.

V gene TRBV6-1 combines with J gene TRBJ1-1; no definite D call. The germline V gene encodes CDR1 MNHNS and CDR2 SASEGT. V lost 3 bases and J 5 bases, leaving 10 bases between the germline ends. CDR3 length: 13 amino acids. The CDR3 DNA reads as TGTGCCAGCAGTGAGAGGGATTTAACTGAAGCTTTCTTT. This translates into CASSERDLTEAFF.

This clone has only a few counts. V is TRBV14 and J is TRBJ1-2; 7 nucleotides line up with TRBD1. The CDR3 spans 12 residues. V lost 3 bases and J lost 5; bases outside the gene matches: 0. Germline CDR1 is SGHDN and CDR2 is FVKESK. The CDR3 nucleotides are TGTGCCAGCAGCCAGGGACAGTATGGCTACACCTTC. Translated, it gives CASSQGQYGYTF.

V and J are TRBV2 and TRBJ2-7; 7 bases align to TRBD1. Germline CDR1 SNHLY, CDR2 FYNNEI. The CDR3 runs 12 residues. The V segment lost 5 bases and the J segment 6 bases; nucleotides outside the gene matches: 4. The CDR3 DNA follows: TGTGCCAGCAGTCGGGACAGAGTCGAGCAGTACTTC. Translating it yields CASSRDRVEQYF.

The chain links TRBV6-4 to TRBJ2-3, with 7 bases lining up with TRBD1. Germline-derived CDR1 and CDR2 are MRHNA and SNTAGT. The CDR3 extends over 13 amino acids. Trimming at V came to 2 bases and at J to 10 bases, leaving 6 bases not matched to a gene. CDR3 nucleotides: TGTGCCAGCAGTGACGGCCTTCAGGGGGCGCAGTATTTT. Protein: CASSDGLQGAQYF.

The chain is built from TRBV5-1 and TRBJ1-6; 7 positions match TRBD1. The CDR3 covers 14 residues. Germline V gene lookup returns CDR1 SGHRS and CDR2 YFSETQ. The J segment lost 9 bases and the V segment lost 4 bases, leaving 7 bases of the junction unmatched. This CDR3 is CASSPGQDSSPLHF. For the CDR3, the DNA is TGCGCCAGCAGCCCTGGACAGGATTCTTCACCCCTCCACTTT.

This clone appeared once. At one of its ends the junction is not consistent with the germline gene, which may arise from a read error. The rearrangement uses TRBV7-3 and TRBJ2-5; D is ambiguous. The germline CDR1 and CDR2 sequences are SGHTA and FQGTGA. The length of the CDR3 is 12 residues. The CDR3 is CASSLVPEAQYF. CDR3 in DNA: TGTGCCAGCAGCTTAGTTCCAGAGGCCCAGTACTTC.

The chain has TRBV7-9 and TRBJ2-3, with a tentative D call TRBD2 (6 bases). Trimming left V 5 bases short and J 5 bases short, with 17 bases between. CDR1 is SEHNR and CDR2 is FQNEAQ in the germline V gene (reference sequence). This CDR3 contains 15 residues. The CDR3 coding sequence is TGTGCCAGCAGCCCCTTTGCGGGAACGGGAGATACGCAGTATTTT. Encoded protein: CASSPFAGTGDTQYF.

The chain employs TRBV11-2 and TRBJ2-7; 9 bases are shared with TRBD1. J was trimmed by 4 bases and V by 4 bases; bases with no gene match: 8. Germline V CDR1 and CDR2: SGHAT, FQNNGV. The CDR3 consists of 15 residues. The CDR3 here is CASSYYRGLMYEQYF. CDR3 nucleotides: TGTGCCAGCAGCTACTACAGGGGGCTTATGTACGAGCAGTACTTC.

J is TRBJ2-1 and V is TRBV5-3; D is unclear. TRBV5-3 is marked as an open reading frame, function uncertain. Trimming took 4 bases from V and 2 from J, leaving 10 bases between them. The CDR3 consists of 14 residues. The CDR3 loop reads CARSGWSAYNEQFF. The CDR3 bases are TGTGCCAGAAGCGGGTGGTCGGCCTACAATGAGCAGTTCTTC.

The chain combines TRBV2 with TRBJ1-1, with D uncertain. Per the germline V gene, CDR1 is SNHLY and CDR2 is FYNNEI. The CDR3 has 14 residues. The V gene lost 6 bases and the J gene lost 1 base, with 12 bases spanning the gap. CDR3 amino acids: CASRGGLPNTEAFF. DNA of the CDR3: TGTGCCAGCAGAGGAGGACTCCCGAACACTGAAGCTTTCTTT.

V and J are TRBV4-1 and TRBJ2-7; 7 bases line up with TRBD1. Trimming took 3 bases from V and 4 from J; bases not matched to a gene: 9. The CDR3 is made up of 15 amino acids. Germline CDR1 reads MGHRA; CDR2 reads YSYEKL. CDR3 DNA: TGCGCCAGCAGCCAGAGACGGGACAGACAATACGAGCAGTACTTC. This sequence encodes CASSQRRDRQYEQYF.

J is TRBJ1-4 and V is TRBV9; 7 bases line up with TRBD1. The CDR3 spans 15 residues. CDR1 and CDR2 (germline): SGDLS, YYNGEE. The V segment lost 3 bases and the J segment 2 bases; nucleotides outside the gene matches: 4. The CDR3 loop reads CASSAEGQTNEKLFF. CDR3 DNA sequence: TGTGCCAGCAGCGCCGAGGGACAGACTAATGAAAAACTGTTTTTT.

The CDR3 here is CASSADRSSYNEQFF. In DNA, the CDR3 is TGTGCCAGCAGTGCTGACAGGAGCTCCTACAATGAGCAGTTCTTC. The rearrangement uses TRBV6-1 and TRBJ2-1; D is possibly TRBD1 (6 bases). Trimming stripped 4 bases from V and 0 bases from J, with 10 bases between. The CDR3 has 15 residues. Germline V gene data show CDR1 as MNHNS and CDR2 as SASEGT.